One sample yielded the 5 T cell receptor beta chains listed below, sequenced in a study of T cells in Graves' hyperthyroidism and ophthalmopathy. Template material for amplifying TCR beta CDR3 regions consisted of RNA transcripts. A first-round RT-PCR of the TCR CDR3 used the HTBI primer set. TCRdb re-called the multiplex PCR reads with MiXCR, one entry per CDR3 protein. The repertoire holds about 400,000 distinct CDR3 sequences, with 15% to 17% as singletons. Sequenced: blood. Every receptor here comes from a woman between 18 and 30 years old with Graves' hyperthyroidism that later progressed to Graves' ophthalmopathy.

In this sample, this clonotype turned up a few times. The chain uses TRBV7-9 and TRBJ2-3; 7 bases fit TRBD2. V lost 7 bases, J lost 5 bases, and 12 bases stayed unmatched. This CDR3 region has 15 residues. Germline V gene sequence: CDR1 SEHNR, CDR2 FQNEAQ (reference sequence). The CDR3 region has the DNA TGTGCCAGCACCACGTACAGTAAGCGGGAAGATACGCAGTATTTT. This translates into CASTTYSKREDTQYF.

Details on this clonotype: A much larger clonotype is one base distant, so this may be a read error. The gene calls are TRBV27 and TRBJ2-1; no clear D gene. Germline CDR1 reads MNHEY; CDR2 reads SMNVEV (reference sequence). Trimming shortened V by 6 bases and J by 0 bases, and 9 bases separated the two germline ends. The CDR3 consists of 14 residues. CDR3: CASRASSSYNEQFF. The CDR3 region has the DNA TGTGCCAGCAGGGCGTCGAGCTCCTACAATGAGCAGTTCTTC.

In this sample, this clonotype turned up many times. This chain uses TRBV6-1 with TRBJ1-5; the D gene is possibly TRBD1 (6 bases). The V and J ends lost 7 bases and 7 bases respectively, with 14 bases between them. Germline V CDR1 and CDR2: MNHNS, SASEGT. This CDR3 spans 13 amino acids. CDR3 sequence (DNA): TGTGCCAGCACAACAGGGACTGGGCAGCCCCAGCATTTT. Its protein product is CASTTGTGQPQHF.

This clonotype was observed many times. The chain is built from TRBV2 and TRBJ2-3, with 9 bases matching TRBD1. Germline-derived CDR1 and CDR2 are SNHLY and FYNNEI. CDR3 length: 14 amino acids. V was clipped by 8 bases and J by 0 bases; unmatched bases: 3. This CDR3 reads CASQQGASTDTQYF. The DNA for the CDR3 is TGTGCCAGCCAACAGGGGGCTAGCACAGATACGCAGTATTTT.

The chain links TRBV14 to TRBJ2-3, with D tentatively TRBD2 (5 bases). The CDR3 length is 17 residues. From germline, CDR1 is SGHDN and CDR2 FVKESK. Trimming removed 5 bases at V and 4 bases at J, with 22 bases between. CDR3 region: CASSLKRGLTRADTQYF. The CDR3 DNA sequence: TGTGCCAGCAGCTTGAAGAGAGGACTTACGCGAGCAGATACGCAGTATTTT.